A selection of T cell receptor beta chains follows, all from one sample in a study of resident and recirculating memory T cells in vitiligo. Sequenced by immunoSEQ multiplex PCR; TCRdb stores in-frame clones only, minus some. The sample yields about 42,000 clones, nearly 95% seen once. The sequenced sample consisted of blood. Receptors originate from a male donor with vitiligo. Each CDR3 is given with its conserved first and last residue. The order of the fields is V gene, D gene, clone size, J gene, CDR3 DNA, CDR3 protein. The D gene is left open where the match is weak. Clone size appears in some rows only: once, few, many, or a class for an expanded clone.

>TRBV5-1|TRBD2|-|TRBJ2-1
TGCGCCAGCAGCTTGGAATTGGGCGGGGGTGGGAATGAGCAGTTCTTC
CASSLELGGGGNEQFF
>TRBV5-1|-|-|TRBJ2-7
TGCGCCAGCAGCTTGGACCCCAGCTCCTACGAGCAGTACTTC
CASSLDPSSYEQYF
>TRBV5-6|-|-|TRBJ1-2
TGTGCCAGCAGCAATGGACAGAATAAACGGTATGGCTACACCTTC
CASSNGQNKRYGYTF
>TRBV19|TRBD1|-|TRBJ1-1
TGTGCCACCCGACAGGGGAAAACTTTCTTT
CATRQGKTFF
>TRBV6-4|TRBD2|-|TRBJ2-1
TGTGCCAGCAGTGACTCGGGATGTGCGGGGGGCATCAATGAGCAGTTCTTC
CASSDSGCAGGINEQFF
>TRBV5-4|TRBD2|few|TRBJ2-7
TGTGCCAGCAGCCCCCCGGGGACTAGCGGGGGCAACGAGCAGTACTTC
CASSPPGTSGGNEQYF
>TRBV9|-|-|TRBJ2-2
TGTGCCAGCAGCGGACGACTAAACACCGGGGAGCTGTTTTTT
CASSGRLNTGELFF
>TRBV18|TRBD1|-|TRBJ1-4
TGTGCCAGCTCACCCTACAGGGGTAAAGCAACTAATGAAAAACTGTTTTTT
CASSPYRGKATNEKLFF
>TRBV7-2|-|few|TRBJ1-1
TGTGCCAGCAACCCGGGGGTGAACACTGAAGCTTTCTTT
CASNPGVNTEAFF
>TRBV29-1|TRBD1|-|TRBJ1-5
TGCAGCGTGCGAGGGGGCTTCGGCAATCAGCCCCAGCATTTT
CSVRGGFGNQPQHF
>TRBV7-2|TRBD1|few|TRBJ1-1
TGTGCCAGCAGCTTAGTGGGGACAGGGGGCCGGGTCACTGAAGCTTTCTTT
CASSLVGTGGRVTEAFF
>TRBV10-3|TRBD1|-|TRBJ1-2
TGTGCCATCAGGAGGACAGGGCCCGATACTAACTATGGCTACACCTTC
CAIRRTGPDTNYGYTF
>TRBV7-9|TRBD1|-|TRBJ2-1
TGTGCCAGCAGCGAGGACAGGGGAGCCAATGAGCAGTTCTTC
CASSEDRGANEQFF
>TRBV29-1|-|-|TRBJ1-1
TGCAGCGTTGAAGGGGTCGGAGGCCGCACGGCTTTCTTT
CSVEGVGGRTAFF
>TRBV30|-|-|TRBJ2-3
TGTGCCTGGAACGGGGGGCCAGATACGCAGTATTTT
CAWNGGPDTQYF
>TRBV15|-|-|TRBJ2-6
TGTGCCACCAGCAGATTGGGCGTCTCTGGGGCCAACGTCCTGACTTTC
CATSRLGVSGANVLTF
>TRBV4-1|-|-|TRBJ2-7
TGCGCCAGCAGCCAAGTTCTAGCGCTGACTACGTACGAGCAGTACTTC
CASSQVLALTTYEQYF
>TRBV27|TRBD1|-|TRBJ2-7
TGTGCCAGCAGTTTATTCCGGATCCGGGACAGGGGCGGGGAGCAGTACTTC
CASSLFRIRDRGGEQYF
>TRBV10-3|TRBD2|-|TRBJ2-5
TGTGCCATCAACCCAGGACGCGGGGGGCAAGAGACCCAGTACTTC
CAINPGRGGQETQYF
>TRBV5-4|-|-|TRBJ1-6
TGTGCCAGCAGCTCACGGGGGGATTCACCCCTCCACTTT
CASSSRGDSPLHF
>TRBV7-2|-|-|TRBJ1-2
TGTGCCAGCAGCACTACCTCGACGCACGGCTACACCTTC
CASSTTSTHGYTF
>TRBV30|TRBD1|-|TRBJ2-1
TGTGCCACCGGAAGACAGGGGATAAATTACAATGAGCAGTTCTTC
CATGRQGINYNEQFF
>TRBV11-3|-|-|TRBJ1-1
TGTGCCAGCAGTTCCGGCGACCGCGGGGACACTGAAGCTTTCTTT
CASSSGDRGDTEAFF
>TRBV18|TRBD1|-|TRBJ1-1
TGTGCCAGCTCACCACAGACGACAGGGGAAGCTTTCTTT
CASSPQTTGEAFF
>TRBV7-7|TRBD2|-|TRBJ2-3
TGTGCTAGCAGCTTTAGCGGGGGGGGTACGCAGTATTTT
CASSFSGGGTQYF
>TRBV7-6|TRBD1|-|TRBJ2-1
TGTGCCAGCAGCGCCATACCGACAGGGAACAATGAGCAGTTCTTC
CASSAIPTGNNEQFF
>TRBV7-3|-|-|TRBJ1-5
TGTGCCCTAACCATCGAGGGTAAGAGCAATCAGCCCCAGCATTTT
CALTIEGKSNQPQHF
>TRBV7-2|TRBD1|-|TRBJ2-4
TGTGCCAGCAGCGATCCGACAGGGGTAGCCAAAAACATTCAGTACTTC
CASSDPTGVAKNIQYF
>TRBV4-3|TRBD2|-|TRBJ2-5
TGCGCCAGCAGCCAAGATCGCGGGGGGCTCCAAGAGACCCAGTACTTC
CASSQDRGGLQETQYF
>TRBV2|TRBD1|-|TRBJ1-1
TGTGCCAGCAGTTCACAGGGGGTCACTGAAGCTTTCTTT
CASSSQGVTEAFF
>TRBV6-5|-|few|TRBJ1-4
TGTGCCAGCAGGCCATTAGGGGCGGGGGAAAAACTGTTTTTT
CASRPLGAGEKLFF
>TRBV9|-|-|TRBJ2-7
TGTGCCAGCAGCGCAGGCGATTACTCCTACGAGCAGTACTTC
CASSAGDYSYEQYF
>TRBV9|-|-|TRBJ1-5
TGTGCCAGCAGCCTACAGGGTGGCAATCAGCCCCAGCATTTT
CASSLQGGNQPQHF
>TRBV18|-|once|TRBJ2-1
TGTGCCAGCTCACCGGCCTTGGGCCATGAGCAGTTCTTC
CASSPALGHEQFF
>TRBV9|TRBD2|once|TRBJ2-2
TGTGCCAGCAGCGCGAGCGGGGGGGCCGGGGTCGGGGAGCTGTTTTTT
CASSASGGAGVGELFF
>TRBV7-6|TRBD1|-|TRBJ1-1
TGTGCCAGCAGCTTAGCCCGACAGGGTGAAGCTTTCTTT
CASSLARQGEAFF
>TRBV5-1|-|-|TRBJ1-2
TGCGCCAGCAGCCCTGGGACCGGGACATACTATGGCTACACCTTC
CASSPGTGTYYGYTF
>TRBV18|TRBD1|-|TRBJ1-5
TGTGCCAGCTCACCAGGCCAGGGGGGAGGAACGCCCCAGCATTTT
CASSPGQGGGTPQHF
>TRBV10-3|TRBD1|-|TRBJ2-3
TGTGCCATCAGTGAGTTGGGACAGGGGCACGGCACAGATACGCAGTATTTT
CAISELGQGHGTDTQYF
>TRBV30|-|-|TRBJ1-1
TGTGCCTGGAGTGCCACGATAACAGGCTACACTGAAGCTTTCTTT
CAWSATITGYTEAFF
>TRBV7-2|-|-|TRBJ2-5
TGTGCCAGCAGCTTATTCAAGACCCAGTACTTC
CASSLFKTQYF
>TRBV7-2|-|-|TRBJ2-5
TGTGCCAGCAGCTTAGGACTCGCGGGGACCCAGTACTTC
CASSLGLAGTQYF
>TRBV18|TRBD1|-|TRBJ2-7
TGTGCCAGCTCACCACCGGGACAGGACGAGCAGTACTTC
CASSPPGQDEQYF
>TRBV6-6|TRBD1|-|TRBJ2-1
TGTGCCAGCAGTTACTGGGACAGGAGCAGTCATGAGCAGTTCTTC
CASSYWDRSSHEQFF
>TRBV2|-|-|TRBJ1-2
TGTGCCAGCAGTGACAGGGGAAGTGGCTACACCTTC
CASSDRGSGYTF
>TRBV4-2|TRBD2|-|TRBJ2-2
TGTGCCAGCAGCCAAGATCGTCTAGCGGGTCCCGGGGAGCTGTTTTTT
CASSQDRLAGPGELFF